The sample holds one count of the clone carrying this T cell receptor beta chain. Its antigen is unidentified. This entry belongs to a study of Ad26.COV2.S vaccination and SARS-CoV-2 variants. For the study at large: Donor got 5x10^10 or 1x10^11 viral particles of Ad26.COV2.S.

Using immunoSEQ multiplex PCR, the repertoire was profiled, and TCRdb retains in-frame clones only, with some absent. The table lists approximately 400,000 clones, around 84% of them singletons. Study observations and caveats: Recipients of either vaccine or placebo displayed similar breadth of non-spike TCRs. Placebo recipients had lower spike-specific TCR breadth than vaccine recipients. Vaccinees reportedly had broad spike-specific CD8+ and CD4+ T cell responses.

Treatment here: approximately 18 received Ad26.COV2.S at low or high dose, single or two shots; roughly 5 received placebo; per-sample allocation not given. Samples came from day 63 after the first vaccine or placebo injection. The V and J ends lost 5 bases and 6 bases, in that order; junction bases with no gene match: 5. In germline, CDR1 is MNHEY, CDR2 SVGEGT. The CDR3 loop spans 15 amino acids. The chain carries TRBV6-2 or TRBV6-3 and TRBJ2-7; 15 bases map to TRBD2. This receptor was obtained from a person between 18 and 65 years old who received the Ad26.COV2.S COVID-19 vaccine or a placebo. The specimen comprised peripheral blood, sampled in a trial of Ad26.COV2.S vaccine versus placebo. CDR3: CASSPGTSGRSEQYF. For the CDR3, the DNA is TGTGCCAGCAGTCCCGGGACTAGCGGGAGGAGCGAGCAGTACTTC.